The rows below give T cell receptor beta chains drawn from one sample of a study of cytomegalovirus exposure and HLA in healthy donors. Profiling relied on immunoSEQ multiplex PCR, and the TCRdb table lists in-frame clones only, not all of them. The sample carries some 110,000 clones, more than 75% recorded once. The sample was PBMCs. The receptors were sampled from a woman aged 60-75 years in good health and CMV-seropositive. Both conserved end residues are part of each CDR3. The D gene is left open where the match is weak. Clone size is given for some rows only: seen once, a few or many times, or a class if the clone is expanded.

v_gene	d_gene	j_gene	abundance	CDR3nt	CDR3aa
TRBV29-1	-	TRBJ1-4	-	TGCAGCGCCCGACTCGCAACTAATGAAAAACTGTTTTTT	CSARLATNEKLFF
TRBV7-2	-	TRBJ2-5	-	TGTGCCAGCAGCCGGATACATAGCGGATTCCAAGAGACCCAGTACTTC	CASSRIHSGFQETQYF
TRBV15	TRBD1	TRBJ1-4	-	TGTGCCACCAGCAGAATGGGGACAGGGACTGAAAAACTGTTTTTT	CATSRMGTGTEKLFF
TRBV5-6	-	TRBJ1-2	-	TGTGCCAGCAGCCCCCGAGGGCGGGGCGTCTCGAACTATGGCTACACCTTC	CASSPRGRGVSNYGYTF
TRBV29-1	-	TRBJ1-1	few	TGCAGCGTTGAACCCCGACACCAGAACACTGAAGCTTTCTTT	CSVEPRHQNTEAFF
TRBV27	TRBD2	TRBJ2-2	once	TGTGCCAGCAGTCTAATCGGAGGGGAGGGATCGAGCACCGGGGAGCTGTTTTTT	CASSLIGGEGSSTGELFF
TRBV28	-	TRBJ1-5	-	TGTGCCAGCAGCGGGGGAGGGAGCTATCAGCCCCAGCATTTT	CASSGGGSYQPQHF
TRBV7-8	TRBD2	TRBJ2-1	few	TGTGCCAGCAGCTTGTCGACTAGCGGGAGGGCCAATGAGCAGTTCTTC	CASSLSTSGRANEQFF
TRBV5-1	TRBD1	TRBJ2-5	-	TGCGCCAGCAGCTTGTGGGGCAATCCTACAGGGGGCTTGATAGAGACCCAGTACTTC	CASSLWGNPTGGLIETQYF
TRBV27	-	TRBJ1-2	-	TGTGCCAGCAGTTCCCAGGACGGGGTTAACTATGGCTACACCTTC	CASSSQDGVNYGYTF
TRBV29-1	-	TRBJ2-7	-	TGCAGCGTTCCAGACTACGAGCAGTACTTC	CSVPDYEQYF
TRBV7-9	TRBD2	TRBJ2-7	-	TGTGCCAGCAGCCCCATTCTGGGACTAGCTTCCCCCCACGAGCAGTACTTC	CASSPILGLASPHEQYF
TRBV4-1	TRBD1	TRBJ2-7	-	TGCGCCAGCAGCCGCGGGACAGGTTACTACGAGCAGTACTTC	CASSRGTGYYEQYF
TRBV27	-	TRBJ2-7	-	TGTGCCAGCAGCGTTTTAAGAACCCGGACAGACTACGAGCAGTACTTC	CASSVLRTRTDYEQYF
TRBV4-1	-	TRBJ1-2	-	TGCGCCAGCAGCCAAGATCTTAACAGGGCCAACTATGGCTACACCTTC	CASSQDLNRANYGYTF
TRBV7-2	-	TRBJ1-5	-	TGTGCCAGCAGCTTAGGCCAGGGGTACAATCAGCCCCAGCATTTT	CASSLGQGYNQPQHF
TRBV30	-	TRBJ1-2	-	TGTGCCTGGAGTATTCTGGGGGGCTATGGCTACACCTTC	CAWSILGGYGYTF
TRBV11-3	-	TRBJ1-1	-	TGTGCCAGCAGCAGGGGGAACACTGAAGCTTTCTTT	CASSRGNTEAFF
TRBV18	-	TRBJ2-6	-	TGTGCCAGCTCACCGAATCCCGGGGGTGGGGCCAACGTCCTGACTTTC	CASSPNPGGGANVLTF
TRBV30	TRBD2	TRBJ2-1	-	TGTGCCTGGAGTGTTGAGCGGGGCAACAATGAGCAGTTCTTC	CAWSVERGNNEQFF
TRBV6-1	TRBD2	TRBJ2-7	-	TGTGCCAGCAGTGCGGTAGCGGGGACCTACGAGCAGTACTTC	CASSAVAGTYEQYF
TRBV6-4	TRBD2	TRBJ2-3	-	TGTGCCAGCAGTGCTAGCGGGGGGGCCACAGATACGCAGTATTTT	CASSASGGATDTQYF
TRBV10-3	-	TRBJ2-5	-	TGTGCCATCAGTGTTGGAGAAGAGACCCAGTACTTC	CAISVGEETQYF
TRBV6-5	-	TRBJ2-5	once	TGTGCCAGCAGGGGGACTCTGGAGACCCAGTACTTC	CASRGTLETQYF
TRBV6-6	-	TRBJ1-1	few	TGTGCCACTAGCTTAGTCCAAACTGAAGCTTTCTTT	CATSLVQTEAFF
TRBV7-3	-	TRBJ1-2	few	TGTGCCAGCAGCCAAGGCGAGACTGCCTATGGCTACACCTTC	CASSQGETAYGYTF
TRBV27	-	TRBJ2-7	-	TGTGCCAGCAAATGGACAGTAAGCTACGAGCAGTACTTC	CASKWTVSYEQYF
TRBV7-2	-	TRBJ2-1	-	TGTGCCAGCAGCTTAGGCAGGGCTTATGGTGAGCAGTTCTTC	CASSLGRAYGEQFF
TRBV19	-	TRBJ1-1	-	TGTGCCAGTAGTGCACAGGGTGCGGGGAACACTGAAGCTTTCTTT	CASSAQGAGNTEAFF
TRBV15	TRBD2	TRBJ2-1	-	TGTGCCACCAGCAGAGCACTAGCGGGATACAATGAGCAGTTCTTC	CATSRALAGYNEQFF
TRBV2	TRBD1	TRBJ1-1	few	TGTGCCAGCAGTGCCCGACAGGGGGGGAACACTGAAGCTTTCTTT	CASSARQGGNTEAFF
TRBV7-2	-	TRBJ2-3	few	TGTGCCAGCAGCTCCACAGGGAAAGATACGCAGTATTTT	CASSSTGKDTQYF
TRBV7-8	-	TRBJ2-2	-	TGTGCCAGCAGCTTAGACCGGAGGGCCGGGGAGCTGTTTTTT	CASSLDRRAGELFF
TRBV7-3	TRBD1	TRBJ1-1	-	TGTGCCAGCAGCCCCCGACCCGGGACAGGGGGCGCGAACACTGAAGCTTTCTTT	CASSPRPGTGGANTEAFF
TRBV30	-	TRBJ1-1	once	TGTGCCTGGAGTGCCCCCCCCATCCCTGAAGCTTTCTTT	CAWSAPPIPEAFF
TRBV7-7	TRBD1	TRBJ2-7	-	TGTGCTAGCAGCCAAGACAGGGAATCCTACGAGCAGTACTTC	CASSQDRESYEQYF
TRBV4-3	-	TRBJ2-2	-	TGCGCCAGCAGCCAAGATGGGCGGGCCGGGGAGCTGTTTTTT	CASSQDGRAGELFF
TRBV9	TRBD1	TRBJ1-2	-	TGTGCCAGCAGCGAGCGCCCCGGGACAGGACTGTCAGATGATGGCTACACCTTC	CASSERPGTGLSDDGYTF
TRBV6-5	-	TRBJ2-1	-	TGTGCCAGCAGACAGGGGGGGGACTACAATGAGCAGTTCTTC	CASRQGGDYNEQFF
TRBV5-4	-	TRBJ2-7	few	TGTGCCAGCGCGTTGGGGCAGGGTTCGTACGAGCAGTACTTC	CASALGQGSYEQYF
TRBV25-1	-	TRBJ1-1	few	TGTGCCAGCAGTGAATTTAAAGGGGGATTAACTGAAGCTTTCTTT	CASSEFKGGLTEAFF
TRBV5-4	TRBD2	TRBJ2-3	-	TGTGCCAGCAGCTTGTATCTCTCGGGAGGGACAGATACGCAGTATTTT	CASSLYLSGGTDTQYF
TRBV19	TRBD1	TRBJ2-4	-	TGTGCCAGTAGTATTCTCACAGGGGCTTTAAACATTCAGTACTTC	CASSILTGALNIQYF
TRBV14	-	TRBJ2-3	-	TGTGCCAGCAGCCTGCTACAAAGGGGTACGCAGTATTTT	CASSLLQRGTQYF